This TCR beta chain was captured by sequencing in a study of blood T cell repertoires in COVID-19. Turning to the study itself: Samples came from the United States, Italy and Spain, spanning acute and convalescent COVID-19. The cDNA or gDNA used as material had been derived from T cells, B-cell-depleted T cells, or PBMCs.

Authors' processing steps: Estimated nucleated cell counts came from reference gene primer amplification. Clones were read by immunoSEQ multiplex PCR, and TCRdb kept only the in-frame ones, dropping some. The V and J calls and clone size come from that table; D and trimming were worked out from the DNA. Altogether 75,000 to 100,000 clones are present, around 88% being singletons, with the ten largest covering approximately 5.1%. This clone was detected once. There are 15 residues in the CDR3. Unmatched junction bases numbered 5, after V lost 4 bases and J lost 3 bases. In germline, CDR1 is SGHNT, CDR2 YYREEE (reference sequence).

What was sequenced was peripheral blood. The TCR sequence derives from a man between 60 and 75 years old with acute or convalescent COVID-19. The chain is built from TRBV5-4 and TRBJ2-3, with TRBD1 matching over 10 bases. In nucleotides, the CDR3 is TGTGCCAGCAGCCTACCGGGACAGGGGACAGATACGCAGTATTTT. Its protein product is CASSLPGQGTDTQYF.